The text below deals with one TCR beta chain. This clonotype was picked up a small number of times. Its antigen remains undetermined. No much larger clone exists at a distance of one base, and base qualities are not known. The data are from a study of identical twins (dated by TCRdb to about 2016). Study-level background: To test whether fetal clonotypes persist, the study used deep sequencing on TCR alpha and beta repertoires from monozygotic twins, unrelated adults of various ages, and cord blood. Replicate twin experiments were performed at different times using different library preparation protocols to rule out contamination.

Trimming removed 8 bases from V and 0 bases from J, leaving 16 bases between the germline ends. Reading from cysteine to phenylalanine, the CDR3 counts 15 amino acids. The retained sequence is limited to the CDR3, 45 bases, with the frame set at the first base. CDR1 MNHEY and CDR2 SMNVEV were looked up in the germline V gene (reference sequence). Every donor was a healthy Caucasian. The twin cohort comprised three pairs of female monozygotic twins, all aged roughly 18 to 29 years. Miltenyi CD45RO+ enrichment and human naive T-cell isolation kits were used to isolate memory (CD45RO+) and naive T cells from PBMC. What the research found in general, with its limitations: Recombination models systematically underestimated out-of-frame TCR alpha sharing in monozygotic twins but agreed with sharing between unrelated individuals. Compared with coincidental sharing between unrelated individuals, out-of-frame TCR alpha sequences shared between twins had an excess of sequences with low generation probability. Fewer insertions were carried by abundant cord blood beta clonotypes; a weaker similar trend was observed in young adult naive repertoires, while no such trend was observed in memory repertoires. Because the same donors could not be followed over many years, the conclusions relied on cross-sectional statistical analysis. Invariant T cells such as MAIT and iNKT could partly confound zero-insertion analyses, though diverse VJ usage argued against this for most clonotypes. In beta out-of-frame sequences, excess twin sharing was weaker, because having fewer shared sequences lowered the signal-to-noise ratio.

The method behind the library was 5' RACE. The instrument given in TCRdb is Illumina HiSeq 2000. Template switching added a universal primer binding site, and the final cDNA carried a unique molecular identifier that allowed TCR cDNA molecules to be counted accurately. Specific primers in the conserved constant-segment region were used to synthesize first-strand cDNA for TCR alpha and beta chains. To control for contamination, each cDNA library was double barcoded with a SMART-Mk sample barcode plus Illumina barcodes. Two successive PCR steps introduced TruSeq adapter sequences along with Illumina sample barcodes. TCR alpha and beta cDNA libraries were sequenced on the Illumina HiSeq platform with custom primers. The original methods were these. MiGEC processed the raw reads to extract unique molecular identifiers, while MiXCR was used to determine the CDR3 positions. For each individual, recombination models were inferred using an EM algorithm with the repgenHMM and IGoR tools. Shared clonotype analysis was performed with the tcR package in R, normalizing sharing by the product of cloneset sizes. To study raw recombination without the effects of thymic and clonal selection, out-of-frame nonproductive sequences were analyzed. The public reads were reanalyzed by TCRdb: fastp trimming at Q25, MiXCR alignment, in-frame beta chains only. Rows with one shared CDR3 protein collapse into an entry with the most common genes and DNA. The V and J calls and clone size are TCRdb's, not the authors'. The sample data list hundreds of thousands of distinct CDR3 sequences, and roughly 7% of these were observed just once. The ten largest clonotypes hold 3.5% to 4% of the sample.

These same records also appear under a second study, on yellow fever vaccine responses in identical twins. Looking at the second paper: According to the authors, in identical twins the way T cells responded to vaccination appeared partly convergent and partly personalized. Focusing on identical twins, the study followed the T cell clones that responded to the vaccine, and did so with precision.

The sample was memory (CD45RO+) T cells sorted from blood. The cell subset or site label of this sample denotes: CD45RO+ enriched T cells. The chain is encoded by TRBV27 joined to TRBJ1-1; TRBD1 is a possible D gene, resting on 6 matching bases. The TCR was taken from a woman aged 18-30 years in good health. The DNA sequence is given as TGTGCCAGCCGGGGGAGGGACAACTTGAACACTGAAGCTTTCTTT. Translated, it reads CASRGRDNLNTEAFF.